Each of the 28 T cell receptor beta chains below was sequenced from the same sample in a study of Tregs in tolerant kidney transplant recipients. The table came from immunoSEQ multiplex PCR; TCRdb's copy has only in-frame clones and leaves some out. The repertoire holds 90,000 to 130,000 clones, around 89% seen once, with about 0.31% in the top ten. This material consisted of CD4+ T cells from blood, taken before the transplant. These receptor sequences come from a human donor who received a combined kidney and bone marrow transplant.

Here the CDR3 reads CASNPARRTSGRGRSYNEQFF. DNA of the CDR3: TGTGCCAGCAATCCCGCCCGGCGGACTAGCGGGAGGGGTCGCTCCTACAATGAGCAGTTCTTC. The genes are TRBV28 and TRBJ2-1, with TRBD2 matching 15 bases. CDR1 and CDR2 from the germline V gene are MDHEN and SYDVKM. After removal of 7 bases from V and 0 bases from J, the junction contained 16 bases not matched to a gene. The CDR3 spans 21 residues.

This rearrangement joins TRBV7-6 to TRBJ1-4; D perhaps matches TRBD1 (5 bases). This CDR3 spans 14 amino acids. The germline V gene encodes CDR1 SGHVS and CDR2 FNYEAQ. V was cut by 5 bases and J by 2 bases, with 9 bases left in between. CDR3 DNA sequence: TGTGCCAGCAGCCCACAGGCCACTAATGAAAAACTGTTTTTT. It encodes CASSPQATNEKLFF.

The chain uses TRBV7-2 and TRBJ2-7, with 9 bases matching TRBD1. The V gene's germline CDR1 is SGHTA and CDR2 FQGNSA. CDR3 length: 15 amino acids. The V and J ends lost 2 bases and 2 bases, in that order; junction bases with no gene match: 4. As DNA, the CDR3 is TGTGCCAGCAGCTTACGCCGGGACAGGGCCTACGAGCAGTACTTC. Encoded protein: CASSLRRDRAYEQYF.

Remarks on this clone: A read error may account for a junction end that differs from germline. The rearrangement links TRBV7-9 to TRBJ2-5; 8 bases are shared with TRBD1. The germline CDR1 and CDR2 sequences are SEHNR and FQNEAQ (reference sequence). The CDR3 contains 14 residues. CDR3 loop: CASSLDRVQEAQYF. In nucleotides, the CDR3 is TGTGCCAGCAGCCTGGACAGGGTCCAAGAGGCCCAGTACTTC.

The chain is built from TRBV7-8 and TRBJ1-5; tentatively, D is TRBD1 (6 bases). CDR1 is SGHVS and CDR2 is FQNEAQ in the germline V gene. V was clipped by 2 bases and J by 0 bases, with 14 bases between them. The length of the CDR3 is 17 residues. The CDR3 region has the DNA TGTGCCAGCAGCTTAAGTCCAGGGGAAAATAGCAATCAGCCCCAGCATTTT. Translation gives CASSLSPGENSNQPQHF. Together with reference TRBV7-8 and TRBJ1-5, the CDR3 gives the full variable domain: GAGVSQSPRYKVAKRGQDVALRCDPISGHVSLFWYQQALGQGPEFLTYFQNEAQLDKSGLPSDRFFAERPEGSVSTLKIQRTQQEDSAVYLCASSLSPGENSNQPQHFGDGTRLSIL.

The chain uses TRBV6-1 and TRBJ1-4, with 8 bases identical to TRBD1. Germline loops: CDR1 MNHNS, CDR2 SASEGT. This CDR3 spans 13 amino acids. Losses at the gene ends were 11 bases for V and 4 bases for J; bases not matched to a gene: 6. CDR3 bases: TGTGCCGCTCGGACAGGGAGTAATGAAAAACTGTTTTTT. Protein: CAARTGSNEKLFF.

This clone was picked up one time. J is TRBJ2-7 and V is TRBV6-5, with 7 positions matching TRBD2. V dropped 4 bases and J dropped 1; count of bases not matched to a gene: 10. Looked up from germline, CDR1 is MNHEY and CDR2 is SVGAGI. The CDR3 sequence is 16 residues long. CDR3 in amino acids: CASSFSGRGKSYEQYF. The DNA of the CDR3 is TGTGCCAGCAGTTTTAGTGGGAGGGGTAAGTCCTACGAGCAGTACTTC.

The CDR3 is CASKEYRGSPEAFF. The CDR3 nucleotides are TGCGCCAGCAAAGAGTACAGGGGATCTCCTGAAGCTTTCTTT. This sequence joins TRBV5-1 and TRBJ1-1; TRBD1 agrees at 7 bases. The CDR3 runs 14 residues. After removal of 6 bases from V and 6 bases from J, the junction contained 11 bases not matched to a gene. Per germline, CDR1 SGHRS and CDR2 YFSETQ.

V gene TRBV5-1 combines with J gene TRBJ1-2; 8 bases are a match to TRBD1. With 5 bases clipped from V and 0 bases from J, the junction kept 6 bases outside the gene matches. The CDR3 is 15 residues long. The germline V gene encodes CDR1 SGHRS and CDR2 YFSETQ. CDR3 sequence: CASRSPDRANYGYTF. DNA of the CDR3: TGCGCCAGCAGATCCCCGGACAGGGCTAACTATGGCTACACCTTC.

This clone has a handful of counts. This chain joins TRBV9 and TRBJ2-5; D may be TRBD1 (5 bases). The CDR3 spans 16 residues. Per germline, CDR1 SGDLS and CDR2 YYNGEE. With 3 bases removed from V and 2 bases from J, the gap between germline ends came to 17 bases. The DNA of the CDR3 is TGTGCCAGCAGCGCCTCGCCGAGTGCAGGGCAAGAGACCCAGTACTTC. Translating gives CASSASPSAGQETQYF.

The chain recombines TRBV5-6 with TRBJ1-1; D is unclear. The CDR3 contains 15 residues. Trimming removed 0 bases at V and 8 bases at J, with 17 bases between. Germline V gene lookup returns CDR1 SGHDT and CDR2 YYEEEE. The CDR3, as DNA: TGTGCCAGCAGCTTGGAGGAGGGCCCGTTAGGGGAAGCTTTCTTT. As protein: CASSLEEGPLGEAFF.

The CDR3 DNA follows: TGCAGCGTCCCCGGGGGTGCGGACACTGAAGCTTTCTTT. Protein product: CSVPGGADTEAFF. This chain joins TRBV29-1 and TRBJ1-1; weak D call: TRBD1 (5 bases). The CDR3 is 13 amino acids. The germline V gene encodes CDR1 SQVTM and CDR2 ANQGSEA. Trimming took 6 bases from V and 3 from J, leaving 14 bases between them.

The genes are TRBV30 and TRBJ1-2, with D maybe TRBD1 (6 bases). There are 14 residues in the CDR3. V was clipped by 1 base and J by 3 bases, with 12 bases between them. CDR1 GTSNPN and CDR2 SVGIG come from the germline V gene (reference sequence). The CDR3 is CAWSEGTLDYGYTF. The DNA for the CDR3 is TGTGCCTGGAGTGAAGGGACACTCGACTATGGCTACACCTTC.

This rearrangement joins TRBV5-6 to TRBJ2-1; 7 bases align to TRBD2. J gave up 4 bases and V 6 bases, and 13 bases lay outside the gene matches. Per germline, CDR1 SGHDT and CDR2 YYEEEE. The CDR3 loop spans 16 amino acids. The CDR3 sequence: CASIRSGREAYNEQFF. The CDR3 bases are TGTGCCAGCATCAGGTCGGGCCGGGAGGCTTACAATGAGCAGTTCTTC.

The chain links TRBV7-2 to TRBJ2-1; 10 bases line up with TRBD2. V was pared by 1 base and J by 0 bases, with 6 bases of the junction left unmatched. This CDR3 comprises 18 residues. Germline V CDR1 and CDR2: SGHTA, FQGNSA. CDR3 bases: TGTGCCAGCAGCTTAGGGCGCGCTAGCGGGAGCTCCTACAATGAGCAGTTCTTC. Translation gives CASSLGRASGSSYNEQFF.

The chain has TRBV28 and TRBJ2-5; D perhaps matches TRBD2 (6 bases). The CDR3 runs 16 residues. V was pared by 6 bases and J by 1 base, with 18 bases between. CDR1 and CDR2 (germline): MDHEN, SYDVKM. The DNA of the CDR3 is TGTGCCAGCAGCGATACCGGGAGATGGGTCCAAGAGACCCAGTACTTC. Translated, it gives CASSDTGRWVQETQYF. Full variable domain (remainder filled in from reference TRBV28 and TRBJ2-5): DVKVTQSSRYLVKRTGEKVFLECVQDMDHENMFWYRQDPGLGLRLIYFSYDVKMKEKGDIPEGYSVSREKKERFSLILESASTNQTSMYLCASSDTGRWVQETQYFGPGTRLLVL.

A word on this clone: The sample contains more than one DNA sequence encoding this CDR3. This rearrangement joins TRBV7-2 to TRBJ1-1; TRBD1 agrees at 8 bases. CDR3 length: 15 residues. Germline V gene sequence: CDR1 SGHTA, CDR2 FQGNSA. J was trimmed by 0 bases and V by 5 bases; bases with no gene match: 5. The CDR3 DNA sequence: TGTGCCAGCAGCCCGAGACAGGGGCTGAACACTGAAGCTTTCTTT. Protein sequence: CASSPRQGLNTEAFF.

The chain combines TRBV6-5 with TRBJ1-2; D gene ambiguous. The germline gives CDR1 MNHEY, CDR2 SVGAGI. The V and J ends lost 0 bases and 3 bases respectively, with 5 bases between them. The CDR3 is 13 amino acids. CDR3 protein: CASSYSRDYGYTF. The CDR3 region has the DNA TGTGCCAGCAGTTACTCTCGAGACTATGGCTACACCTTC.

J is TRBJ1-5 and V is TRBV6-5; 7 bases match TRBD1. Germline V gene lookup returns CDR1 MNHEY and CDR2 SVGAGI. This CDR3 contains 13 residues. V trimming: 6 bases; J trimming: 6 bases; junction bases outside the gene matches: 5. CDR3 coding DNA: TGTGCCAGCAGCGACAGGGAAGGTCAGCCCCAGCATTTT. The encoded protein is CASSDREGQPQHF.

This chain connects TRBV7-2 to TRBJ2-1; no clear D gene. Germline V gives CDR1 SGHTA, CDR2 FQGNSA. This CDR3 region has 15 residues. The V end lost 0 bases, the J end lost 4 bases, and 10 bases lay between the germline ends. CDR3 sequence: CASSLATTRYNEQFF. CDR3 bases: TGTGCCAGCAGCTTAGCCACTACCAGATACAATGAGCAGTTCTTC. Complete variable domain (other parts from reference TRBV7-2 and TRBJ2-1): GAGVSQSPSNKVTEKGKDVELRCDPISGHTALYWYRQSLGQGLEFLIYFQGNSAPDKSGLPSDRFSAERTGGSVSTLTIQRTQQEDSAVYLCASSLATTRYNEQFFGPGTRLTVL.

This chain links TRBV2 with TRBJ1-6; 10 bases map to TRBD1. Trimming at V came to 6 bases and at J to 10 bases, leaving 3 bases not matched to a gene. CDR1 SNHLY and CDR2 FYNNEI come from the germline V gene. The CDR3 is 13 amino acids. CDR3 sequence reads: CASRTGGPSPLHF. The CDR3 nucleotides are TGTGCCAGCAGGACAGGGGGCCCGTCACCCCTCCACTTT.

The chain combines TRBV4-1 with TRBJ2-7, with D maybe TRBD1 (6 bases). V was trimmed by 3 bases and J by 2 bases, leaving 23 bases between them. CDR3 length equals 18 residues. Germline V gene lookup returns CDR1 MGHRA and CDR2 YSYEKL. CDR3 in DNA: TGCGCCAGCAGCCATGCTGAGGTGAAAGGCAGGGGACCCTACGAGCAGTACTTC. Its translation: CASSHAEVKGRGPYEQYF.

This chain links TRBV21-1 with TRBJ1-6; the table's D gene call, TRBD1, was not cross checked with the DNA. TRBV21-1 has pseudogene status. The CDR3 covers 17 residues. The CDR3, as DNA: TGTGCCAGCAGCGTCCAGCAGGGCCACCTCTATAATTCACCCCTCCACTTT. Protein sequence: CASSVQQGHLYNSPLHF.

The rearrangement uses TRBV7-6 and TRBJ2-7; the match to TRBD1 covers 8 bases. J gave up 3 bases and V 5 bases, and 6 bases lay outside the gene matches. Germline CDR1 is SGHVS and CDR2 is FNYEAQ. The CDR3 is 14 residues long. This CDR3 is CASSQRQGNYEQYF. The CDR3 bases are TGTGCCAGCAGCCAACGACAGGGGAACTACGAGCAGTACTTC.

The CDR3 loop reads CASSLGDRGYEQYF. The CDR3, as DNA: TGTGCCAGCAGCTTAGGGGACAGGGGCTACGAGCAGTACTTC. V and J are TRBV7-9 and TRBJ2-7; the match to TRBD1 covers 10 bases. In germline, CDR1 is SEHNR, CDR2 FQNEAQ (reference sequence). The CDR3 runs 14 residues. J gave up 3 bases and V 1 base, and 0 bases lay outside the gene matches.

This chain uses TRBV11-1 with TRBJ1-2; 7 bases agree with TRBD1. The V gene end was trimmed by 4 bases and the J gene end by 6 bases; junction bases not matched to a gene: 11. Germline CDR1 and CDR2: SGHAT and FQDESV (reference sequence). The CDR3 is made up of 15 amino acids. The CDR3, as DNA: TGTGCCAGCAGCTCACCCGCGACAGGGAAGAATGGCTACACCTTC. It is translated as CASSSPATGKNGYTF.

CDR3 loop: CASSPRSVGEKLFF. CDR3 bases: TGTGCCAGCTCACCCCGCTCGGTTGGTGAAAAACTGTTTTTT. The chain combines TRBV18 with TRBJ1-4, with unresolved D. Germline CDR1 KGHSH, CDR2 LQKENI. Trimming removed 3 bases at V and 7 bases at J, with 12 bases between. The CDR3 runs to 14 residues.

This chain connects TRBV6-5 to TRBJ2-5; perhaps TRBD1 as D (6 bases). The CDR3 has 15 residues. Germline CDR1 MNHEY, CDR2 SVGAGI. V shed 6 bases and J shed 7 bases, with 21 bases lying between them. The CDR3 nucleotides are TGTGCCAGCAGCCCTCAGGGGACATTAAGAGGGACCCAGTACTTC. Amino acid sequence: CASSPQGTLRGTQYF.